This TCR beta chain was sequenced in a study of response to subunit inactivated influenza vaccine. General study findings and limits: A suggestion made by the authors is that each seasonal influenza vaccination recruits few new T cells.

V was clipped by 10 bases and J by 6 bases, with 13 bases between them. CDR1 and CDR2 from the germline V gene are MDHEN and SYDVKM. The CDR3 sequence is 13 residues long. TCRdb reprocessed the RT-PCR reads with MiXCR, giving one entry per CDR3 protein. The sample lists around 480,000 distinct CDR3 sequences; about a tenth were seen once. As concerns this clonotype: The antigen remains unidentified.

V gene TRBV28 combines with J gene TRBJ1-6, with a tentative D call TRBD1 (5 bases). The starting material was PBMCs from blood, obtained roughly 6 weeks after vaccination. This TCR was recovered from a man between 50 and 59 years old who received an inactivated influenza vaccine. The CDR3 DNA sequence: TGTGCCACCAGGGCCGGGATTAATTCACCCCTCCACTTT. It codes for CATRAGINSPLHF.